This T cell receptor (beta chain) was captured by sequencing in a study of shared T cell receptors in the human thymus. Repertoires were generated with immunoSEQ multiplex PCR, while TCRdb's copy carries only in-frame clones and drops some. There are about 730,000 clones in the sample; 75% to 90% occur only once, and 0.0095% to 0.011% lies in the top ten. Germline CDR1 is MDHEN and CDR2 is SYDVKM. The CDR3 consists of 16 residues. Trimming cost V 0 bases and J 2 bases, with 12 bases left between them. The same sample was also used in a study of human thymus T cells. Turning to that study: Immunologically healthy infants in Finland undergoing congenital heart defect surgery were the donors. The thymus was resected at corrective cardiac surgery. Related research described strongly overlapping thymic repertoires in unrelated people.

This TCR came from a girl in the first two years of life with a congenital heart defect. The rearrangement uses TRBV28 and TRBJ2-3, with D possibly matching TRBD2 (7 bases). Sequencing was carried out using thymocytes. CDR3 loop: CASSLWGGLDTDTQYF. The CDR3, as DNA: TGTGCCAGCAGTTTATGGGGGGGGCTGGACACAGATACGCAGTATTTT.